This entry lists 23 T cell receptor beta chains sequenced from one sample in a study of shared clonotypes between healthy human individuals. The table came from immunoSEQ multiplex PCR; TCRdb's copy has only in-frame clones and leaves some out. The sample records about 2.5 million clones, roughly 92% being singletons. Sequenced input: naive CD4+ T cells from PBMCs. The subset denotes: CD45RA+ positively selected. The receptors here all came from a man aged 18 to 29 in good health. Some clones in this sample may be carry-over from other donors' samples.

The CDR3 sequence: CASSPGGYTQYF. CDR3 nucleotide sequence: TGTGCCAGCAGTCCAGGGGGGTATACGCAGTATTTT. The V and J genes are TRBV6-5 and TRBJ2-3; weak D call: TRBD1 (7 bases). Looked up from germline, CDR1 is MNHEY and CDR2 is SVGAGI. V lost 5 bases and J 7 bases, leaving 10 bases between the germline ends. The CDR3 runs to 12 residues.

Of note for this clone: This sample also contains other DNA sequences that code for the same CDR3. This sequence joins TRBV18 and TRBJ2-7; 9 bases line up with TRBD1. The CDR3 has 14 amino acids. The junction had 6 bases not matched to a gene; V was cut back by 3 bases and J by 6 bases. CDR1 is KGHSH and CDR2 is LQKENI in the germline V gene. The CDR3 here is CASSPGQGVGEQYF. The DNA for the CDR3 is TGTGCCAGCTCACCGGGACAGGGTGTCGGCGAGCAGTACTTC.

The CDR3 sequence: CATAVDRGGLAKNIQYF. The DNA of the CDR3 is TGTGCCACCGCGGTGGACAGGGGGGGACTAGCCAAAAACATTCAGTACTTC. The chain combines TRBV15 with TRBJ2-4; 10 bases are shared with TRBD1. The CDR3 contains 17 residues. Germline CDR1 and CDR2: LNHNV and YYDKDF (reference sequence). Trimming removed 8 bases from V and 0 bases from J; junction bases left unmatched: 10.

This chain links TRBV30 with TRBJ2-3; 12 nucleotides match TRBD2. J was trimmed by 2 bases and V by 5 bases; bases with no gene match: 5. The V gene's germline CDR1 is GTSNPN and CDR2 SVGIG (reference sequence). The CDR3 runs 15 residues. CDR3 nucleotide sequence: TGTGCCTGGGTACTAGCGGGAGGCCCCACAGATACGCAGTATTTT. This encodes CAWVLAGGPTDTQYF. Combining the CDR3 with reference TRBV30 and TRBJ2-3 gives the whole variable domain SQTIHQWPATLVQPVGSPLSLECTVEGTSNPNLYWYRQAAGRGLQLLFYSVGIGQISSEVPQNLSASRPQDRQFILSSKKLLLSDSGFYLCAWVLAGGPTDTQYFGPGTRLTVL.

This clone was detected a few times. The CDR3 DNA reads TGTGCCAGCAGCGCCAACAGGGGGGTGAACACTGAAGCTTTCTTT. The encoded protein is CASSANRGVNTEAFF. V usage is TRBV13 and J usage is TRBJ1-1; 8 bases are shared with TRBD1. From germline, CDR1 is PRHDT and CDR2 FYEKMQ (reference sequence). There are 15 residues in the CDR3. Germline trimming cut 5 bases from V and 0 bases from J; bases unmatched to any gene: 5.

This chain uses TRBV9 with TRBJ2-1, with a tentative D call TRBD2 (7 bases). This CDR3 spans 15 amino acids. CDR1 is SGDLS and CDR2 is YYNGEE in the germline V gene. V was trimmed by 0 bases and J by 10 bases, leaving 17 bases between them. In DNA form, the CDR3 reads TGTGCCAGCAGCGTAGATGGGACGCGGGGGCTCGAGCAGTTCTTC. Its protein product is CASSVDGTRGLEQFF.

This clone was counted once. J is TRBJ1-2 and V is TRBV28, with a possible D match to TRBD1 (5 bases). CDR3 length: 15 amino acids. Germline CDR1 reads MDHEN; CDR2 reads SYDVKM. Trimming stripped 8 bases from V and 8 bases from J, with 24 bases between. CDR3 in amino acids: CASARGGELLGGYTF. DNA for the CDR3: TGTGCCAGCGCCCGGGGGGGGGAGCTCCTCGGGGGCTACACCTTC.

This sequence joins TRBV6-5 and TRBJ2-1, with D unclear. This CDR3 comprises 13 residues. The V and J ends lost 0 bases and 4 bases respectively, with 4 bases between them. Germline V gene data show CDR1 as MNHEY and CDR2 as SVGAGI. The CDR3, as DNA: TGTGCCAGCAGTTACTCGAAGTACAATGAGCAGTTCTTC. The encoded protein is CASSYSKYNEQFF.

This clone was observed a single time. This rearrangement joins TRBV28 to TRBJ1-5; D is uncertain. This CDR3 spans 13 amino acids. CDR1 and CDR2 from the germline V gene are MDHEN and SYDVKM. V was trimmed by 1 base and J by 7 bases, leaving 8 bases between them. Written as DNA, the CDR3 is TGTGCCAGCAGTTTATTAACTGGGCAGCCCCAGCATTTT. It yields the protein CASSLLTGQPQHF.

This chain links TRBV9 with TRBJ2-7, with D possibly TRBD2 on 6 matching bases. Trimming took off 0 bases at V and 7 bases at J, with 17 bases between the two ends. CDR3 length: 15 amino acids. CDR1 and CDR2 from the germline V gene are SGDLS and YYNGEE. The CDR3 loop is CASSVASATGGEQYF. The CDR3 DNA follows: TGTGCCAGCAGCGTAGCCTCGGCTACCGGGGGTGAGCAGTACTTC.

The J gene is TRBJ2-5, the V gene TRBV5-4; 10 bases match TRBD2. Gene TRBJ2-7 matches the end of the DNA better, so the J call may be wrong. This CDR3 is built from 14 residues. CDR1 is SGHNT and CDR2 is YYREEE in the germline V gene (reference sequence). CDR3 DNA: TGTGCCAGCAGCTTGACTAGCGGGACAGTCGAGCAGTACTTC. Encoded protein: CASSLTSGTVEQYF.

The genes are TRBV5-4 and TRBJ2-2; possibly TRBD1 or TRBD2 for D (5 bases each). V was trimmed by 4 bases and J by 4 bases, leaving 14 bases between them. The CDR3 runs 15 residues. Germline V CDR1 and CDR2: SGHNT, YYREEE (reference sequence). CDR3 sequence reads: CASSPRAGTTGELFF. CDR3 nucleotide sequence: TGTGCCAGCAGCCCACGGGCAGGGACCACCGGGGAGCTGTTTTTT.

The rearrangement uses TRBV27 and TRBJ2-2; 15 bases match TRBD2. J was trimmed by 6 bases and V by 6 bases; bases with no gene match: 14. The germline CDR1 and CDR2 sequences are MNHEY and SMNVEV (reference sequence). The CDR3 is 19 residues long. The CDR3 region has the DNA TGTGCCAGCAGCCGTCACGGACTAGCGGGAGGGCCGGATTCCGGGGAGCTGTTTTTT. This translates into CASSRHGLAGGPDSGELFF.

This sequence joins TRBV19 and TRBJ2-7; D might be TRBD1 (6 bases). The length of the CDR3 is 13 residues. Per germline, CDR1 LNHDA and CDR2 SQIVND (reference sequence). Trimming shortened V by 4 bases and J by 5 bases, and 12 bases separated the two germline ends. CDR3 protein: CASSSYRDHEQYF. In nucleotides, the CDR3 is TGTGCCAGTAGTAGTTACAGGGACCACGAGCAGTACTTC.

The rearrangement links TRBV7-2 to TRBJ1-1, with TRBD1 as a possible D gene (6 bases). The V gene's germline CDR1 is SGHTA and CDR2 FQGNSA. Trimming removed 4 bases at V and 11 bases at J, with 17 bases between. The CDR3 runs 13 residues. CDR3 sequence: CASSWGTSMVAFF. DNA of the CDR3: TGTGCCAGCAGCTGGGGGACATCCATGGTGGCTTTCTTT.

The chain has TRBV25-1 and TRBJ2-3; D gene ambiguous. The CDR3 contains 15 residues. Germline V gene sequence: CDR1 MGHDK, CDR2 SYGVNS. V lost 6 bases to trimming and J lost 0 bases, with 13 bases between them. The CDR3, as DNA: TGTGCCAGCAGGTCACGGTGGGCTAGCACAGATACGCAGTATTTT. The encoded protein is CASRSRWASTDTQYF.

The genes are TRBV11-2 and TRBJ1-1; tentative D call: TRBD1 (6 bases). The CDR3 totals 14 residues. V lost 10 bases to trimming and J lost 6 bases, with 21 bases between them. The germline V gene has CDR1 SGHAT and CDR2 FQNNGV. The CDR3 DNA reads TGTGCCACCTCCCAGGTGGGACACCTACCTGAAGCTTTCTTT. Protein sequence: CATSQVGHLPEAFF.

This clone has a single count. V usage is TRBV27 and J usage is TRBJ1-4; the match to TRBD1 covers 12 bases. Germline V gene sequence: CDR1 MNHEY, CDR2 SMNVEV (reference sequence). There are 17 residues in the CDR3. J lost 8 bases, V lost 2 bases, and 9 bases had no gene match. The CDR3 region is CASSLSRDRGRVEKLFF. The CDR3 DNA reads TGTGCCAGCAGTTTAAGTAGGGACAGGGGGCGCGTGGAAAAACTGTTTTTT.

J is TRBJ2-7 and V is TRBV29-1; TRBD1 matches 11 bases. The V and J ends lost 6 bases and 5 bases, in that order; junction bases with no gene match: 6. CDR3 length equals 13 residues. The germline V gene encodes CDR1 SQVTM and CDR2 ANQGSEA. CDR3 nucleotide sequence: TGCAGCGTCGGGACAGGGGGGTATGACGAGCAGTACTTC. It is translated as CSVGTGGYDEQYF.

The genes are TRBV4-3 and TRBJ1-2, with D unresolved. V was pared by 0 bases and J by 3 bases, with 14 bases between. The CDR3 has 16 residues. CDR1 is LGHNA and CDR2 is YSLEER in the germline V gene. The CDR3: CASSQEEGAGYYGYTF. Here the CDR3 DNA reads TGCGCCAGCAGCCAAGAGGAGGGCGCCGGGTACTATGGCTACACCTTC.

This clone was detected only once. This chain uses TRBV12-5 with TRBJ2-5; D might be TRBD1 or TRBD2, each matching 5 bases. The CDR3 runs to 16 residues. CDR1 is LGHNT, CDR2 FRNRAP, per germline. The V and J ends lost 1 base and 5 bases respectively, with 17 bases between them. The CDR3, as DNA: TGTGCTAGTGGTTTGGGCTGGGGACCCTCGGGGGAGACCCAGTACTTC. Translating gives CASGLGWGPSGETQYF. Full variable domain (rest looked up from reference TRBV12-5 and TRBJ2-5): DARVTQTPRHKVTEMGQEVTMRCQPILGHNTVFWYRQTMMQGLELLAYFRNRAPLDDSGMPKDRFSAEMPDATLATLKIQPSEPRDSAVYFCASGLGWGPSGETQYFGPGTRLLVL.

Remarks on this clone: The same CDR3 is also encoded by other DNA sequences in this sample. The chain joins TRBV28 to TRBJ2-7; D is possibly TRBD1 (5 bases). V lost 2 bases and J lost 6, with 8 bases in between. Per germline, CDR1 MDHEN and CDR2 SYDVKM. CDR3 size: 12 residues. The CDR3 sequence is CASSLSRVEQYF. Here the CDR3 DNA reads TGTGCCAGCAGTTTAAGCAGGGTCGAGCAGTACTTC.

The chain couples TRBV20-1 to TRBJ2-7, with unresolved D. The CDR3 runs to 11 residues. CDR1 is DFQATT and CDR2 is SNEGSKA in the germline V gene (reference sequence). Trimming removed 0 bases from V and 7 bases from J, with 7 bases in between. As DNA, the CDR3 is TGCAGTGCTAGAGATCAGCAAGAGCAGTACTTC. Translation gives CSARDQQEQYF.